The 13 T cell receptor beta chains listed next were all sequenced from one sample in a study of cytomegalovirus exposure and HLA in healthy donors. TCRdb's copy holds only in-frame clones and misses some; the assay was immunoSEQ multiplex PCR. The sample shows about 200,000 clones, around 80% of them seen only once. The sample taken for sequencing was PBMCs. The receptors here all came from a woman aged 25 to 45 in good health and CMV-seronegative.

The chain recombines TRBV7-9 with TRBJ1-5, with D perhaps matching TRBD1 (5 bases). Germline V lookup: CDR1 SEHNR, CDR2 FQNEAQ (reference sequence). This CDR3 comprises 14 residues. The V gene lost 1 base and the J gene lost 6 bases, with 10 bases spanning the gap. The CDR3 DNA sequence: TGTGCCAGCAGCTTAGGACAGAACAGTCAGCCCCAGCATTTT. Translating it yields CASSLGQNSQPQHF. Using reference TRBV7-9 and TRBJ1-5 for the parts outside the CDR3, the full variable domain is DTGVSQNPRHKITKRGQNVTFRCDPISEHNRLYWYRQTLGQGPEFLTYFQNEAQLEKSRLLSDRFSAERPKGSFSTLEIQRTEQGDSAMYLCASSLGQNSQPQHFGDGTRLSIL.

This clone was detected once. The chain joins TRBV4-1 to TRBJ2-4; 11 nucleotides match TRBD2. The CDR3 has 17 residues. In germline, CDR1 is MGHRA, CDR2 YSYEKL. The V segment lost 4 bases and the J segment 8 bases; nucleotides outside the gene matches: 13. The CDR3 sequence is CASSLRPGTSGQDIQYF. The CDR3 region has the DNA TGCGCCAGCAGCCTCCGACCCGGGACTAGCGGCCAGGACATTCAGTACTTC.

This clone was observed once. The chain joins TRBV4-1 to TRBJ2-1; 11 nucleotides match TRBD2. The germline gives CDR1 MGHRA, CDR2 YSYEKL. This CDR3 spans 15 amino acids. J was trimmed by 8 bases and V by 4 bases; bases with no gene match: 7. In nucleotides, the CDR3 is TGCGCCAGCAGCCTTAGCGGGAGGGCCTCGGATGAGCAGTTCTTC. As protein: CASSLSGRASDEQFF.

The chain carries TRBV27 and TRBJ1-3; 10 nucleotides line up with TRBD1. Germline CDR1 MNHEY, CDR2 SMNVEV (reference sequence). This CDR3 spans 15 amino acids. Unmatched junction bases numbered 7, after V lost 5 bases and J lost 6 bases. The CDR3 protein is CASSAGTGAQNTIYF. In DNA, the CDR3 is TGTGCCAGCAGTGCCGGGACAGGGGCACAAAACACCATATATTTT.

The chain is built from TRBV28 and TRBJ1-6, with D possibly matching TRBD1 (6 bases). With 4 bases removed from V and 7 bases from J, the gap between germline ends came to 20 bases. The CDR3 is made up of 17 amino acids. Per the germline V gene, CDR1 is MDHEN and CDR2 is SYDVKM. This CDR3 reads CASSSIQGSSGNSPLHF. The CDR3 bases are TGTGCCAGCAGTTCCATTCAGGGGTCTTCGGGGAATTCACCCCTCCACTTT. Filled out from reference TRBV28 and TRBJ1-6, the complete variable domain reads DVKVTQSSRYLVKRTGEKVFLECVQDMDHENMFWYRQDPGLGLRLIYFSYDVKMKEKGDIPEGYSVSREKKERFSLILESASTNQTSMYLCASSSIQGSSGNSPLHFGNGTRLTVT.

The CDR3 DNA reads as TGTGCCAGCAGCGCGGACCGGGGGACTGAAGCTTTCTTT. It yields the protein CASSADRGTEAFF. The chain joins TRBV7-6 to TRBJ1-1, with D possibly matching TRBD1 (5 bases). Trimming took 5 bases from V and 5 from J, leaving 12 bases between them. Per germline, CDR1 SGHVS and CDR2 FNYEAQ. This CDR3 is 13 amino acids long.

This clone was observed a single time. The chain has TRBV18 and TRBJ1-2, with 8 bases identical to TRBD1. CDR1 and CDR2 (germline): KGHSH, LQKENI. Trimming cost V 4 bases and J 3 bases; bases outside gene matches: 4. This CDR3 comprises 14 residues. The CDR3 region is CASSRGQVDYGYTF. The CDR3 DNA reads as TGTGCCAGCTCACGGGGACAGGTGGACTATGGCTACACCTTC.

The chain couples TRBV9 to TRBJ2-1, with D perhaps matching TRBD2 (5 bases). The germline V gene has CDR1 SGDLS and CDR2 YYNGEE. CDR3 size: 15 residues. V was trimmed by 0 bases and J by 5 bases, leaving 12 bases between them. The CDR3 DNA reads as TGTGCCAGCAGCGTAGGGCATTCGGGGAACAATGAGCAGTTCTTC. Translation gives CASSVGHSGNNEQFF. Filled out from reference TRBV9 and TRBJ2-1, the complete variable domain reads DSGVTQTPKHLITATGQRVTLRCSPRSGDLSVYWYQQSLDQGLQFLIQYYNGEERAKGNILERFSAQQFPDLHSELNLSSLELGDSALYFCASSVGHSGNNEQFFGPGTRLTVL.

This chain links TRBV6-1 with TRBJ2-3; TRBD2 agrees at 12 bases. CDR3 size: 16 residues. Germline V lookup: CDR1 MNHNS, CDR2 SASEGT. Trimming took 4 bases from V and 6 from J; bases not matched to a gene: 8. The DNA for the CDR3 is TGTGCCAGCAGTGCCACTAGCGGGGGGCGGAGGGATACGCAGTATTTT. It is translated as CASSATSGGRRDTQYF.

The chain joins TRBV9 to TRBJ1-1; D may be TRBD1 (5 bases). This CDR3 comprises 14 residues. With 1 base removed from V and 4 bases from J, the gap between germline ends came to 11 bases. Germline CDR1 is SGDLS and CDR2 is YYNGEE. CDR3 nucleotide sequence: TGTGCCAGCAGCGTAAATCAAAGGGGCACTGAAGCTTTCTTT. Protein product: CASSVNQRGTEAFF.

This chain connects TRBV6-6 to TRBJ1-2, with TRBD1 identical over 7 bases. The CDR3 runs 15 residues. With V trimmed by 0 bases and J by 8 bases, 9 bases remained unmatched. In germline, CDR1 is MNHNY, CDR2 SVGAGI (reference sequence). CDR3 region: CASSYSSEGARGYTF. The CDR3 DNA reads TGTGCCAGCAGTTACTCGTCTGAGGGGGCGAGGGGCTACACCTTC.

The CDR3: CASSSGQGTLAKNIQYF. CDR3 nucleotides: TGTGCCAGCAGCTCGGGACAGGGAACCCTAGCCAAAAACATTCAGTACTTC. This chain links TRBV5-6 with TRBJ2-4, with 9 bases aligning to TRBD1. The junction had 7 bases not matched to a gene; V was cut back by 3 bases and J by 0 bases. The CDR3 contains 17 residues. The germline V gene has CDR1 SGHDT and CDR2 YYEEEE.

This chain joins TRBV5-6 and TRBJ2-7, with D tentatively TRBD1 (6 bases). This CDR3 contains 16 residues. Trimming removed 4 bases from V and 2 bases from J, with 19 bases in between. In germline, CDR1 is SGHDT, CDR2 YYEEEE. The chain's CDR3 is CASSSSLQGRPYEQYF. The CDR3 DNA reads TGTGCCAGCAGCAGCTCGTTACAGGGTCGACCCTACGAGCAGTACTTC.